A single sample is the source of the 11 T cell receptor beta chains below, sequenced in a study of cytomegalovirus exposure and HLA in healthy donors. Method: immunoSEQ multiplex PCR; TCRdb's copy keeps in-frame clones and lacks some. Among 250,000 to 350,000 clones listed, roughly 87% were seen once. The material sequenced was PBMCs. These receptor sequences come from a man aged 25-45 years in good health and CMV-seronegative.

In the case of this clone: Other nucleotide sequences in the sample specify the same CDR3. The rearrangement joins TRBV20-1 to TRBJ2-1; D possibly corresponds to TRBD1 (6 bases). Germline V gene sequence: CDR1 DFQATT, CDR2 SNEGSKA (reference sequence). V was trimmed by 5 bases and J by 10 bases, leaving 12 bases between them. There are 11 residues in the CDR3. CDR3 DNA: TGCAGTGCTTCCAGGGGTGGAGAGCAGTTCTTC. It encodes CSASRGGEQFF.

This clone was seen only a few times. CDR3 nucleotide sequence: TGCGCCAGCAGCCAACCCTTGGACAGGAGAAATTCACCCCTCCACTTT. Encoded protein: CASSQPLDRRNSPLHF. This chain uses TRBV4-1 with TRBJ1-6; 7 bases line up with TRBD1. J lost 7 bases, V lost 2 bases, and 8 bases had no gene match. The CDR3 totals 16 residues. The germline V gene has CDR1 MGHRA and CDR2 YSYEKL.

The chain has TRBV28 and TRBJ2-7; TRBD2 might be the D (6 bases). Germline V gene sequence: CDR1 MDHEN, CDR2 SYDVKM. CDR3 length: 15 amino acids. Trimming removed 5 bases from V and 3 bases from J, with 17 bases in between. The CDR3 sequence is CASSLDSGQDYEQYF. As DNA, the CDR3 is TGTGCCAGCAGTCTAGACAGCGGGCAGGACTACGAGCAGTACTTC.

The V and J genes are TRBV7-2 and TRBJ1-2; tentative D call: TRBD1 (5 bases). Trimming took off 1 base at V and 3 bases at J, with 21 bases between the two ends. The CDR3 is 18 residues long. Germline CDR1 and CDR2: SGHTA and FQGNSA. The CDR3 reads CASSLVKHAGQWYYGYTF. CDR3 nucleotide sequence: TGTGCCAGCAGCTTAGTTAAGCATGCAGGGCAATGGTACTATGGCTACACCTTC.

J is TRBJ1-4 and V is TRBV15; D perhaps matches TRBD1 (6 bases). The CDR3 totals 15 residues. With 5 bases removed from V and 4 bases from J, the gap between germline ends came to 14 bases. Per germline, CDR1 LNHNV and CDR2 YYDKDF (reference sequence). The CDR3 region is CATSPSQGINEKLFF. In DNA, the CDR3 is TGTGCCACCAGCCCCAGTCAGGGGATTAATGAAAAACTGTTTTTT.

The V call is TRBV6-1, the J call TRBJ1-3, with D possibly matching TRBD1 (5 bases). CDR1 and CDR2 from the germline V gene are MNHNS and SASEGT. Trimming left V 6 bases short and J 3 bases short, with 9 bases between. The CDR3 is made up of 13 amino acids. The CDR3 DNA reads as TGTGCCAGCAGACTCAGGGTTGGAAACACCATATATTTT. It specifies CASRLRVGNTIYF.

This sequence joins TRBV27 and TRBJ1-4, with TRBD1 as a possible D gene (5 bases). Trimming cost V 8 bases and J 12 bases, with 22 bases left between them. Germline V gene lookup returns CDR1 MNHEY and CDR2 SMNVEV (reference sequence). CDR3 length equals 14 residues. This CDR3 is CASAARGTLAELFF. The CDR3 region has the DNA TGTGCCAGCGCCGCGAGAGGGACTTTGGCGGAACTGTTTTTT.

J is TRBJ1-2 and V is TRBV9; D is perhaps TRBD1 (6 bases). Germline CDR1 SGDLS, CDR2 YYNGEE. The CDR3 is made up of 11 amino acids. Between the trimmed V and J ends, which lost 5 bases and 8 bases, there was a span of 10 bases. CDR3 residues: CASRNRDGYTF. The CDR3 DNA follows: TGTGCCAGCAGAAACAGGGACGGCTACACCTTC.

This clone appeared a few times. This chain connects TRBV19 to TRBJ1-5; 7 bases fit TRBD1. The CDR3 covers 13 residues. The junction had 3 bases not matched to a gene; V was cut back by 6 bases and J by 4 bases. Germline V lookup: CDR1 LNHDA, CDR2 SQIVND (reference sequence). The CDR3 sequence: CASRRQGNQPQHF. CDR3 sequence (DNA): TGTGCCAGTAGACGACAGGGAAATCAGCCCCAGCATTTT. Variable domain in full (rest from reference TRBV19 and TRBJ1-5): DGGITQSPKYLFRKEGQNVTLSCEQNLNHDAMYWYRQDPGQGLRLIYYSQIVNDFQKGDIAEGYSVSREKKESFPLTVTSAQKNPTAFYLCASRRQGNQPQHFGDGTRLSIL.

This chain links TRBV5-4 with TRBJ2-6; 9 bases align to TRBD2. Germline-derived CDR1 and CDR2 are SGHNT and YYREEE (reference sequence). This CDR3 contains 18 residues. V gave up 1 base and J gave up 0 bases; unmatched junction bases: 5. The CDR3 spells CASSLPGTSTSGANVLTF. The CDR3 bases are TGTGCCAGCAGCTTGCCCGGGACTAGCACCTCTGGGGCCAACGTCCTGACTTTC.

This chain links TRBV18 with TRBJ2-7; the D gene is possibly TRBD1 (5 bases). V lost 2 bases to trimming and J lost 0 bases, with 11 bases between them. This CDR3 comprises 15 residues. The germline V gene encodes CDR1 KGHSH and CDR2 LQKENI. CDR3 nucleotides: TGTGCCAGCTCACCAGCGACAGCTAGCTCCTACGAGCAGTACTTC. Protein: CASSPATASSYEQYF.